What follows are 7 T cell receptor beta chains derived from one specimen sequenced in a study of patients and donors after allogeneic stem cell transplantation. MiXCR, run by TCRdb on the RT-PCR reads, gives a single entry per CDR3 protein. The sample lists some 880,000 distinct CDR3 sequences; approximately 18% were seen once. Sequencing was done on a sample of blood, either unsorted or a sorted T cell fraction (not recorded which). The source is a human donor who was either an allogeneic HSCT recipient or a stem cell or donor lymphocyte infusion donor (not recorded which). It is not recorded whose cells these are; they may come from a transplant donor.

The chain recombines TRBV25-1 with TRBJ2-3, with no clear D. V lost 5 bases to trimming and J lost 6 bases, with 21 bases between them. Germline CDR1 is MGHDK and CDR2 is SYGVNS. This CDR3 region has 16 residues. CDR3 region: CASSNRSKGGMDTQYF. CDR3 in DNA: TGTGCCAGCAGTAACCGTTCGAAGGGTGGAATGGATACGCAGTATTTT. Combining the CDR3 with reference TRBV25-1 and TRBJ2-3 gives the whole variable domain EADIYQTPRYLVIGTGKKITLECSQTMGHDKMYWYQQDPGMELHLIHYSYGVNSTEKGDLSSESTVSRIRTEHFPLTLESARPSHTSQYLCASSNRSKGGMDTQYFGPGTRLTVL.

The chain is built from TRBV29-1 and TRBJ2-7, with a weak D call TRBD2 (5 bases). Trimming removed 7 bases at V and 2 bases at J, with 12 bases between. CDR3 size: 12 residues. CDR1 SQVTM and CDR2 ANQGSEA come from the germline V gene. The CDR3 protein is CSAEGRTYEQYF. CDR3 sequence (DNA): TGCAGCGCCGAGGGCCGGACCTACGAGCAGTACTTC.

This clonotype has only a few counts. The rearrangement uses TRBV5-6 and TRBJ2-1, with 7 bases that match TRBD2. The CDR3 contains 16 residues. CDR1 and CDR2 from the germline V gene are SGHDT and YYEEEE. V was clipped by 0 bases and J by 6 bases; unmatched bases: 9. In DNA, the CDR3 is TGTGCCAGCAGCTTGGTAGTGGGAGGGCCAGGCAATGAGCAGTTCTTC. It is translated as CASSLVVGGPGNEQFF. Full variable domain (rest looked up from reference TRBV5-6 and TRBJ2-1): DAGVTQSPTHLIKTRGQQVTLRCSPKSGHDTVSWYQQALGQGPQFIFQYYEEEERQRGNFPDRFSGHQFPNYSSELNVNALLLGDSALYLCASSLVVGGPGNEQFFGPGTRLTVL.

This chain uses TRBV4-2 with TRBJ1-1, with D unresolved. CDR3 length: 14 residues. V shed 4 bases and J shed 5 bases, with 14 bases lying between them. Germline V gene sequence: CDR1 LGHNA, CDR2 YNFKEQ. The CDR3 loop is CASSRERVGTEAFF. The CDR3 DNA sequence: TGTGCCAGCAGCCGAGAGAGGGTTGGGACTGAAGCTTTCTTT.

CDR3 residues: CASSPGTGLLEQYF. CDR3 bases: TGTGCCAGCAGCCCTGGGACAGGACTCCTCGAGCAGTACTTC. This rearrangement joins TRBV11-3 to TRBJ2-7; 8 positions agree with TRBD1. The CDR3 has 14 residues. Unmatched junction bases numbered 9, after V lost 5 bases and J lost 6 bases. The V gene's germline CDR1 is SGHNT and CDR2 YENEEA.

This clonotype was seen a handful of times. CDR3 loop: CASSLFIGVGRDTEAFF. CDR3 sequence (DNA): TGTGCCAGCAGTTTATTCATCGGCGTTGGCCGCGACACTGAAGCTTTCTTT. The chain has TRBV12-3 or TRBV12-4 and TRBJ1-1; D ambiguous. V was trimmed by 2 bases and J by 3 bases, leaving 19 bases between them. This CDR3 spans 17 amino acids.

This rearrangement joins TRBV5-6 to TRBJ1-1; D remains unclear. V lost 4 bases and J lost 5, with 12 bases in between. The V gene's germline CDR1 is SGHDT and CDR2 YYEEEE. The length of the CDR3 is 13 residues. The CDR3 here is CASSLEEPTEAFF. The CDR3 DNA is TGTGCCAGCAGCCTCGAGGAGCCGACTGAAGCTTTCTTT.